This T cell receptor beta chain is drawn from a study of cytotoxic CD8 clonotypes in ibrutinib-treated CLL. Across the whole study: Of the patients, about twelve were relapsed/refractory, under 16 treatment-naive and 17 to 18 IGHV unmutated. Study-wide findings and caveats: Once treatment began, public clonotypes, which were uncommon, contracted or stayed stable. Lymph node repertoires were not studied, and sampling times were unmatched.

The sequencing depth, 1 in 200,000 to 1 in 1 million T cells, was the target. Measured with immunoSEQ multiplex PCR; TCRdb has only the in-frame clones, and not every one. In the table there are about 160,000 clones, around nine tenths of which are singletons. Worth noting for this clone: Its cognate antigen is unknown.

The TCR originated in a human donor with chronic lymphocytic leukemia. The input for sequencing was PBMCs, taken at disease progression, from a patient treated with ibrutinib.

CDR3: CAISESRDRVPTNYGYTF. CDR3 nucleotides: TGTGCCATCAGTGAGTCGAGGGACAGGGTCCCTACTAACTATGGCTACACCTTC. The chain joins TRBV10-3 to TRBJ1-2; 9 bases are a match to TRBD1. The CDR3 covers 18 residues. Losses at the gene ends were 0 bases for V and 0 bases for J; bases not matched to a gene: 8. Germline CDR1 and CDR2: ENHRY and SYGVKD.